These 23 T cell receptor beta chains came from one sample sequenced in a study of blood T cell repertoires in COVID-19. Libraries were prepared by immunoSEQ multiplex PCR; TCRdb keeps only in-frame clonotypes and omits some of them. The table includes roughly 230,000 clones, around 80% detected once. Input material: peripheral blood. These receptors came from a human donor in a cohort sampled during active COVID-19.

CDR3 in DNA: TGTGCCAGCAGCTTAACTTCAGGGGGCGGCAATCAGCCCCAGCATTTT. Its protein product is CASSLTSGGGNQPQHF. The J gene is TRBJ1-5, the V gene TRBV7-2; 8 nucleotides line up with TRBD1. Per the germline V gene, CDR1 is SGHTA and CDR2 is FQGNSA. The length of the CDR3 is 16 residues. Trimming removed 2 bases from V and 2 bases from J; junction bases left unmatched: 5.

V is TRBV28 and J is TRBJ1-4; D ambiguous. V was clipped by 2 bases and J by 6 bases, with 10 bases between them. Germline V gives CDR1 MDHEN, CDR2 SYDVKM. The CDR3 runs to 14 residues. Written as DNA, the CDR3 is TGTGCCAGCAGTTTAAAGGGAGTTGATGAAAAACTGTTTTTT. Translation gives CASSLKGVDEKLFF.

The chain couples TRBV11-3 to TRBJ2-5, with a possible D match to TRBD1 (5 bases). The V gene lost 1 base and the J gene lost 4 bases, with 7 bases spanning the gap. CDR3 length: 13 amino acids. Germline V gene sequence: CDR1 SGHNT, CDR2 YENEEA. CDR3 loop: CASSLGGAETQYF. The DNA for the CDR3 is TGTGCCAGCAGCTTAGGTGGGGCAGAGACCCAGTACTTC.

This CDR3 is CASSPGTDWEAFF. DNA for the CDR3: TGTGCCAGCTCACCAGGGACAGACTGGGAAGCTTTCTTT. The gene calls are TRBV18 and TRBJ1-1; 7 nucleotides align to TRBD1. The CDR3 has 13 residues. Germline V CDR1 and CDR2: KGHSH, LQKENI. Trimming cost V 2 bases and J 8 bases; bases outside gene matches: 5.

The chain combines TRBV7-3 with TRBJ1-1; 7 bases fit TRBD1. Germline V gene data show CDR1 as SGHTA and CDR2 as FQGTGA. The length of the CDR3 is 14 residues. Trimming cost V 2 bases and J 1 base; bases outside gene matches: 1. The CDR3 DNA reads as TGTGCCAGCAGCTTAGACAGGGCGAACACTGAAGCTTTCTTT. It codes for CASSLDRANTEAFF.

The chain is built from TRBV19 and TRBJ1-6; a weak D match, TRBD1 (6 bases). With 8 bases removed from V and 5 bases from J, the gap between germline ends came to 22 bases. This CDR3 region has 17 residues. Germline V gene sequence: CDR1 LNHDA, CDR2 SQIVND (reference sequence). The CDR3 protein is CASPQGIKRRNNSPLHF. The CDR3 DNA reads TGTGCCAGTCCGCAGGGGATTAAACGACGGAATAATTCACCCCTCCACTTT. The whole variable domain, remainder taken from reference TRBV19 and TRBJ1-6, is DGGITQSPKYLFRKEGQNVTLSCEQNLNHDAMYWYRQDPGQGLRLIYYSQIVNDFQKGDIAEGYSVSREKKESFPLTVTSAQKNPTAFYLCASPQGIKRRNNSPLHFGNGTRLTVT.

J is TRBJ2-3 and V is TRBV18, with 7 bases matching TRBD1. Germline V gives CDR1 KGHSH, CDR2 LQKENI. V shed 6 bases, J shed 3 bases, and the junction held 12 bases outside the gene matches. The CDR3 totals 16 residues. CDR3: CASSRRDRPETDTQYF. In DNA form, the CDR3 reads TGTGCCAGCTCCCGCCGGGACAGACCAGAAACAGATACGCAGTATTTT.

The rearrangement joins TRBV4-1 to TRBJ1-4; 7 bases are a match to TRBD1. The length of the CDR3 is 15 residues. Losses at the gene ends were 4 bases for V and 8 bases for J; bases not matched to a gene: 10. Germline CDR1 reads MGHRA; CDR2 reads YSYEKL. As DNA, the CDR3 is TGCGCCAGCAGCCTTAGGACAGGAATAGAAGAAAAACTGTTTTTT. Translation gives CASSLRTGIEEKLFF.

V gene TRBV27 combines with J gene TRBJ2-7; 7 bases agree with TRBD1. V shed 5 bases and J 4 bases; nucleotides not matched to a gene: 2. CDR3 length: 12 amino acids. CDR1 is MNHEY, CDR2 SMNVEV, per germline (reference sequence). CDR3 residues: CASSRQGYEQYF. The CDR3 region has the DNA TGTGCCAGCAGTAGACAGGGATACGAGCAGTACTTC.

This clone was counted a single time. V usage is TRBV19 and J usage is TRBJ2-7; 9 bases are a match to TRBD1. CDR3 length: 16 residues. The ends lost 0 bases at V and 5 bases at J; junction bases unmatched: 8. Germline CDR1 LNHDA, CDR2 SQIVND (reference sequence). CDR3 DNA sequence: TGTGCCAGTAGTATAGATCATGGGACAGGGAAGGACGAGCAGTACTTC. It encodes CASSIDHGTGKDEQYF.

The chain couples TRBV7-2 to TRBJ2-7; 10 positions match TRBD2. The CDR3 loop spans 15 amino acids. V dropped 2 bases and J dropped 5; count of bases not matched to a gene: 6. Germline values: CDR1 SGHTA, CDR2 FQGNSA. The chain's CDR3 is CASSLHSGRMDEQYF. The CDR3 bases are TGTGCCAGCAGCTTACATAGCGGGAGGATGGACGAGCAGTACTTC.

The CDR3 is CAWKQREKLFF. DNA of the CDR3: TGTGCCTGGAAGCAGCGGGAAAAACTGTTTTTT. This chain connects TRBV30 to TRBJ1-4; the D is unclear. Germline values: CDR1 GTSNPN, CDR2 SVGIG (reference sequence). The CDR3 loop spans 11 amino acids. V was cut by 4 bases and J by 8 bases, with 8 bases left in between.

This chain links TRBV15 with TRBJ2-5; a possible D gene is TRBD1 (5 bases). V lost 1 base and J lost 5, with 23 bases in between. CDR1 and CDR2 (germline): LNHNV, YYDKDF (reference sequence). This CDR3 region has 18 residues. The CDR3 nucleotides are TGTGCCACCAGCAGAGGGGCCCTGGACCCCCCTGGGGCGGAGACCCAGTACTTC. Its translation: CATSRGALDPPGAETQYF.

This chain links TRBV7-3 with TRBJ2-2; TRBD1 might be the D (8 bases). Germline V CDR1 and CDR2: SGHTA, FQGTGA. With 5 bases removed from V and 5 bases from J, the gap between germline ends came to 15 bases. CDR3 size: 15 residues. The CDR3 nucleotides read TGTGCCAGCAGCCAAGACAGGGGAGGGACCGGGGAGCTGTTTTTT. This gives the protein CASSQDRGGTGELFF.

The chain joins TRBV10-3 to TRBJ2-7; a weak D match, TRBD2 (6 bases). Germline CDR1 reads ENHRY; CDR2 reads SYGVKD. The CDR3 loop spans 14 amino acids. Between the trimmed V and J ends, which lost 3 bases and 3 bases, there was a span of 12 bases. CDR3: CAISEGTVLYEQYF. CDR3 nucleotides: TGTGCCATCAGTGAAGGGACTGTACTCTACGAGCAGTACTTC.

The rearrangement links TRBV28 to TRBJ2-4; D is uncertain. This CDR3 is 11 amino acids long. Germline CDR1 is MDHEN and CDR2 is SYDVKM. The V and J ends lost 5 bases and 4 bases respectively, with 3 bases between them. CDR3 coding DNA: TGTGCCAGCAGTCTTAAAAACATTCAGTACTTC. It specifies CASSLKNIQYF.

V usage is TRBV5-1 and J usage is TRBJ2-5; TRBD2 might be the D (6 bases). This CDR3 contains 13 residues. Trimming cost V 5 bases and J 5 bases, with 13 bases left between them. Per the germline V gene, CDR1 is SGHRS and CDR2 is YFSETQ. The CDR3 is CASSGLFDETQYF. CDR3 bases: TGCGCCAGCAGTGGACTATTTGATGAGACCCAGTACTTC.

This clone was observed once. This sequence joins TRBV3-1 (or the pseudogene TRBV3-2) and TRBJ1-1; 8 bases agree with TRBD1. The CDR3 loop spans 13 amino acids. V shed 6 bases and J 6 bases; nucleotides not matched to a gene: 6. The V gene's germline CDR1 is LGHDT and CDR2 YNNKEL (reference sequence). CDR3 nucleotide sequence: TGTGCCAGCAGTCCAGGGGGCAATGCTGAAGCTTTCTTT. It specifies CASSPGGNAEAFF.

This chain connects TRBV2 to TRBJ1-1; no clear D. The length of the CDR3 is 13 residues. The V end was cut by 2 bases, the J end by 1 base, with 5 bases between. Per the germline V gene, CDR1 is SNHLY and CDR2 is FYNNEI. The CDR3 bases are TGTGCCAGCAGTGAACTCCCGAACACTGAAGCTTTCTTT. Translated: CASSELPNTEAFF. The variable domain in full, completed from reference TRBV2 and TRBJ1-1, reads EPEVTQTPSHQVTQMGQEVILRCVPISNHLYFYWYRQILGQKVEFLVSFYNNEISEKSEIFDDQFSVERPDGSNFTLKIRSTKLEDSAMYFCASSELPNTEAFFGQGTRLTVV.

This CDR3 reads CASSRTGGANTEAFF. CDR3 nucleotides: TGTGCCAGCAGTCGCACCGGGGGAGCGAACACTGAAGCTTTCTTT. This chain connects TRBV28 to TRBJ1-1, with a possible D match to TRBD1 (5 bases). V was pared by 5 bases and J by 1 base, with 14 bases between. The germline V gene has CDR1 MDHEN and CDR2 SYDVKM. This CDR3 has 15 residues.

This clone occurred once. V gene TRBV25-1 combines with J gene TRBJ2-7; the D gene is possibly TRBD1 (5 bases). The CDR3 covers 12 residues. Germline CDR1 reads MGHDK; CDR2 reads SYGVNS. V lost 6 bases and J 3 bases, leaving 9 bases between the germline ends. The CDR3 protein is CASSATGYEQYF. CDR3 nucleotides: TGTGCCAGCAGCGCCACAGGCTACGAGCAGTACTTC.

A few counts support this clone. V is TRBV11-2 and J is TRBJ2-1; TRBD2 agrees at 8 bases. V trimming: 4 bases; J trimming: 7 bases; junction bases outside the gene matches: 6. Germline CDR1 and CDR2: SGHAT and FQNNGV. The CDR3 runs to 14 residues. In nucleotides, the CDR3 is TGTGCCAGCAGCTCATTAGCGGGAAGGAATGAGCAGTTCTTC. Translating gives CASSSLAGRNEQFF.

The V gene is TRBV18, the J gene TRBJ1-1, with a tentative D call TRBD1 (5 bases). The CDR3 runs to 15 residues. In germline, CDR1 is KGHSH, CDR2 LQKENI. V was clipped by 5 bases and J by 8 bases, with 21 bases between them. This CDR3 reads CASSAGRTRRGEAFF. The CDR3 DNA reads as TGTGCCAGCTCAGCCGGGAGGACACGTCGCGGGGAAGCTTTCTTT.